This is a list of T cell receptor beta chains from one sample in a study of shared clonotypes between healthy human individuals. Assay: immunoSEQ multiplex PCR; the TCRdb copy retains only in-frame clones and omits some. The table shows roughly 2 million clones, with nearly 97% occurring only once. The sequencing sample was made of naive CD4+ T cells sorted from blood. These receptors originate from a man aged 18 to 29 in good health. Each CDR3 is given with its conserved first and last residue. The D gene is left open where the match is weak. Size values are once, few and many counts, or a class for expanded clones, and some rows have none.

>.|14|TRBJ2-1|TRBV7-9|.
TGTGCCAGCAGCGCAGGCGTCTCCTACAATGAGCAGTTCTTC
CASSAGVSYNEQFF
>.|16|TRBJ2-5|TRBV28|.
TGTGCCAGCAGTTTATCGCTTTCTAGGGGGCAAGAGACCCAGTACTTC
CASSLSLSRGQETQYF
>TRBD1|14|TRBJ2-7|TRBV7-9|.
TGTGCCAGCAGCTTCGGGACAGGGAGGTACGAGCAGTACTTC
CASSFGTGRYEQYF
>.|16|TRBJ1-1|TRBV9|.
TGTGCCAGCAGCGTAGGACAAGGACCTATGAACACTGAAGCTTTCTTT
CASSVGQGPMNTEAFF
>.|15|TRBJ2-5|TRBV6-1|.
TGTGCCAGCAGTTTTGCGGGGAAACTACAAGAGACCCAGTACTTC
CASSFAGKLQETQYF
>TRBD1|15|TRBJ1-2|TRBV2|.
TGTGCCAGCAGTGAGGGGACAGGGGTAAACTATGGCTACACCTTC
CASSEGTGVNYGYTF
>TRBD1|14|TRBJ1-2|TRBV9|.
TGTGCCAGCAGCGGTGACAGGGGGAAGGTCGGCTACACCTTC
CASSGDRGKVGYTF
>TRBD2|15|TRBJ2-2|TRBV5-7|.
TGTGCCAGCAGCCCTAGCGGGAGGTATACCGGGGAGCTGTTTTTT
CASSPSGRYTGELFF
>TRBD1|13|TRBJ2-7|TRBV10-3|.
TGTGCCATCAGTCAGGGACAGGCCTACGAGCAGTACTTC
CAISQGQAYEQYF
>.|12|TRBJ2-7|TRBV6-5|.
TGTGCCAGCACTTCTCCCTCCGTCGAGCAGTACTTC
CASTSPSVEQYF
>.|14|TRBJ2-7|TRBV10-3|.
TGTGCCATCAGGGAATATGGGGGGTCCTACGAGCAGTACTTC
CAIREYGGSYEQYF
>.|16|TRBJ2-2|TRBV30|.
TGTGCCTGGAGTGTACTTGGGGCCGGTATCACCGGGGAGCTGTTTTTT
CAWSVLGAGITGELFF
>.|14|TRBJ1-2|TRBV5-6|.
TGTGCCAGCAGCTTGGGCGACATCGGCTATGGCTACACCTTC
CASSLGDIGYGYTF
>.|13|TRBJ2-7|TRBV7-2|.
TGTGCCAGCAGCTTAGAACAGAACTACGAGCAGTACTTC
CASSLEQNYEQYF
>TRBD1|15|TRBJ2-3|TRBV5-1|.
TGCGCCAGCAGGGGGACAGGACTATACACAGATACGCAGTATTTT
CASRGTGLYTDTQYF
>TRBD2|16|TRBJ2-3|TRBV5-1|.
TGCGCCAGCAGCCCGAGGACTAGCAGCAGCACAGATACGCAGTATTTT
CASSPRTSSSTDTQYF
>TRBD2|15|TRBJ2-1|TRBV4-3|.
TGCGCCAGCAGAAGCGGACTAGCGGGTGGGAATGAGCAGTTCTTC
CASRSGLAGGNEQFF
>.|16|TRBJ2-5|TRBV5-6|.
TGTGCCAGCAGCCTGGGCCGGGGCTACCTCCAAAAGACCCAGTACTTC
CASSLGRGYLQKTQYF
>TRBD1|15|TRBJ2-2|TRBV11-2|.
TGTGCCAGCAGCTGGGGACAGTTGGACACCGGGGAGCTGTTTTTT
CASSWGQLDTGELFF
>TRBD2|14|TRBJ2-7|TRBV18|.
TGTGCCAGCTCAGTCCTAGCGGGAGCCTACGAGCAGTACTTC
CASSVLAGAYEQYF
>TRBD1|14|TRBJ1-2|TRBV28|.
TGTGCCAGCAGACGACCGGGACAGAACTATGGCTACACCTTC
CASRRPGQNYGYTF
>TRBD2|19|TRBJ2-1|TRBV5-4|.
TGTGCCAGCAGCTTGTGGGGACTAGCGGGGGGGCCCCCCTACAATGAGCAGTTCTTC
CASSLWGLAGGPPYNEQFF
>.|15|TRBJ2-7|TRBV7-2|.
TGTGCCAGCAGCTTAGGACCACAGAAGAACTACGAGCAGTACTTC
CASSLGPQKNYEQYF
>.|12|TRBJ2-7|TRBV11-2|once
TGTGCCAGCAGCAAACAAACCTACGAGCAGTACTTC
CASSKQTYEQYF
>.|16|TRBJ1-3|TRBV2|.
TGTGCCAGCAGTGAACCCGAAGGGAGGTCTGGAAACACCATATATTTT
CASSEPEGRSGNTIYF
>.|13|TRBJ1-2|TRBV28|.
TGTGCCAGCAGTCGCAGGGAATACGGTGGCTACACCTTC
CASSRREYGGYTF
>.|18|TRBJ1-3|TRBV18|.
TGTGCCAGCTCACCCTATTTTGACAACTCTCTCTCTGGGAACACCATATATTTT
CASSPYFDNSLSGNTIYF
>.|13|TRBJ1-3|TRBV7-9|.
TGTGCCAGCAGCCCACGCTCTGGAAACACCATATATTTT
CASSPRSGNTIYF
>.|13|TRBJ2-1|TRBV4-3|.
TGCGCCAGCAGCCAAGATTTTAGGGACGAGCAGTTCTTC
CASSQDFRDEQFF
>.|13|TRBJ1-5|TRBV19|.
TGTGCCAGTAGTATCGGGGGGAATCAGCCCCAGCATTTT
CASSIGGNQPQHF
>.|14|TRBJ1-2|TRBV27|.
TGTGCCAGCAGTTTAGGAGGGGGGATCTATGGCTACACCTTC
CASSLGGGIYGYTF
>TRBD1|14|TRBJ2-7|TRBV7-2|.
TGTGCCAGCAGCCTCGGACAGGGGATGTACGAGCAGTACTTC
CASSLGQGMYEQYF
>TRBD2|17|TRBJ2-7|TRBV11-2|once
TGTGCCAGCAGCCGACTAGCGGGTGGGGTGAGCTCCTACGAGCAGTACTTC
CASSRLAGGVSSYEQYF
>.|15|TRBJ2-1|TRBV19|once
TGTGCCAGTAGTCCCCTGACAGCCTCCTACAATGAGCAGTTCTTC
CASSPLTASYNEQFF
>.|14|TRBJ2-5|TRBV5-1|.
TGCGCCAGCAGCTTGGTATCCGGGGGAGAGACCCAGTACTTC
CASSLVSGGETQYF
>.|13|TRBJ1-1|TRBV11-2|.
TGTGCCAGCAATAAACCTTCGAACACTGAAGCTTTCTTT
CASNKPSNTEAFF
>.|16|TRBJ1-5|TRBV27|.
TGTGCCAGCAGTCTAGCGCGGGGCGCAGGCAATCAGCCCCAGCATTTT
CASSLARGAGNQPQHF
>TRBD1|16|TRBJ2-7|TRBV11-2|.
TGTGCCAGCAGCGTTAACCGGGACAGGGGTCCTAAAGAGCAGTACTTC
CASSVNRDRGPKEQYF
>.|11|TRBJ2-3|TRBV2|.
TGTGCCAGTCTGTACGCAGATACGCAGTATTTT
CASLYADTQYF
>TRBD2|17|TRBJ2-7|TRBV11-2|.
TGTGCCAGCAGTCTAATCCCCGGGACTAGCGTGTTTTACGAGCAGTACTTC
CASSLIPGTSVFYEQYF
>TRBD2|14|TRBJ2-1|TRBV2|.
TGTGCCAGCTCTCGACTAGCGGCCTACAATGAGCAGTTCTTC
CASSRLAAYNEQFF
>.|12|TRBJ1-1|TRBV6-1|.
TGTGCCAGCCGGCAGTTAAACACTGAAGCTTTCTTT
CASRQLNTEAFF
>.|11|TRBJ1-2|TRBV10-3|.
TGTGCCATCAGTGTAGGGGTTGGCTACACCTTC
CAISVGVGYTF
>TRBD2|14|TRBJ2-2|TRBV5-1|.
TGCGCCAGCAGCTTTGCGGGGGAGGCCGGGGAGCTGTTTTTT
CASSFAGEAGELFF
>.|17|TRBJ1-5|TRBV7-8|.
TGTGCCAGCAGCCCAACACAAACAGAAAATAGCAATCAGCCCCAGCATTTT
CASSPTQTENSNQPQHF
>.|14|TRBJ1-1|TRBV10-3|.
TGTGCCATCAGTGAGTCGGTGGCACCCACTGAAGCTTTCTTT
CAISESVAPTEAFF
>TRBD1|15|TRBJ1-3|TRBV4-3|.
TGCGCCAGCAGCCAAGAGACAGGGCCTGGAAACACCATATATTTT
CASSQETGPGNTIYF
>.|15|TRBJ1-6|TRBV7-9|once
TGTGCCAGCAGCTTTACAGGGTTGGAGAATTCACCCCTCCACTTT
CASSFTGLENSPLHF